The source of this T cell receptor (beta chain) is a study of identical twins. TCRdb processed the 5' RACE reads anew with MiXCR; each CDR3 protein has one entry. The table has around 680,000 distinct CDR3 sequences, over 8.5% seen once. From germline, CDR1 is KGHSH and CDR2 LQKENI. This CDR3 is 17 amino acids long. V shed 4 bases and J shed 4 bases, with 17 bases lying between them. This same sample was also part of a study on yellow fever vaccine responses in identical twins.

The V and J genes are TRBV18 and TRBJ2-6; D remains unclear. The TCR comes from a young woman in good health. Source material: PBMCs. The CDR3 DNA follows: TGTGCCAGCTCACTCACACCCTCGATAGGCGGGGCCAACGTCCTGACTTTC. Translation: CASSLTPSIGGANVLTF.